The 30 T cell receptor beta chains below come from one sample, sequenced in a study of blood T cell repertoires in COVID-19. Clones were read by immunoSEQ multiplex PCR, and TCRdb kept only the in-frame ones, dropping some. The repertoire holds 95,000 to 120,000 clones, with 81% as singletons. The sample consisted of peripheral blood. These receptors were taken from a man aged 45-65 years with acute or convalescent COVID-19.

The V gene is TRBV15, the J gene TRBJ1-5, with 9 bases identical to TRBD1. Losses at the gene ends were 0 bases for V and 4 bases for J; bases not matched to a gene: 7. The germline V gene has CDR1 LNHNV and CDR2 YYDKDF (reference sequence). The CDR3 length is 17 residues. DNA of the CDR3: TGTGCCACCAGCAGAGATGCCCCGGGACAGGGTAATCAGCCCCAGCATTTT. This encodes CATSRDAPGQGNQPQHF.

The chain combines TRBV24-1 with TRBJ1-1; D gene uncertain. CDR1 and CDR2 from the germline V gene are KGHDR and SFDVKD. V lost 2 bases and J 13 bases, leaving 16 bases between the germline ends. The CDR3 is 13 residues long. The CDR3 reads CATSDSRIQVRFF. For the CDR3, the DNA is TGTGCCACCAGTGATTCCCGAATCCAGGTTCGTTTCTTT.

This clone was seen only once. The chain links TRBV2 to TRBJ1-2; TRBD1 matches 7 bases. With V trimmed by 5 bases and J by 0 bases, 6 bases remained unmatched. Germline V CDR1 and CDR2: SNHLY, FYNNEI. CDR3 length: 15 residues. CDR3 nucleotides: TGTGCCAGCAGTTATGACAGGGCGTCTAACTATGGCTACACCTTC. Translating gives CASSYDRASNYGYTF.

The CDR3 region has the DNA TGTGCCAGCAGTTACTCCTCCGGAGGGTTGGATGGCTACACCTTC. Its protein is CASSYSSGGLDGYTF. The chain has TRBV6-5 and TRBJ1-2; unclear D gene. The V end was cut by 0 bases, the J end by 6 bases, with 14 bases between. There are 15 residues in the CDR3. Per the germline V gene, CDR1 is MNHEY and CDR2 is SVGAGI.

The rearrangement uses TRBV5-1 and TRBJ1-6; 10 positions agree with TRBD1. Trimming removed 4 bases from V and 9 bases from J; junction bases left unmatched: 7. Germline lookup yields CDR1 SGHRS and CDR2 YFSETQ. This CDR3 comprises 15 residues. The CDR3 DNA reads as TGCGCCAGCAGCCGGGACAGGGGAGGTGGTTCACCCCTCCACTTT. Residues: CASSRDRGGGSPLHF.

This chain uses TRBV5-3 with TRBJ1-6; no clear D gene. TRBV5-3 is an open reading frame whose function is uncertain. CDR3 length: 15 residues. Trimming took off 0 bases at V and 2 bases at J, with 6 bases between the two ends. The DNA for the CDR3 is TGTGCCAGAAGCTTGGCCGGGGCCTATAATTCACCCCTCCACTTT. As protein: CARSLAGAYNSPLHF.

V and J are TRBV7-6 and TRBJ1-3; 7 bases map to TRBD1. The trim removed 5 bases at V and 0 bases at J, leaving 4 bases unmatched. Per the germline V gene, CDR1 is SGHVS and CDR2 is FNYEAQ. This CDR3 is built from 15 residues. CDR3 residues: CASSPRDSSGNTIYF. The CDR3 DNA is TGTGCCAGCAGCCCCCGGGACAGCTCTGGAAACACCATATATTTT.

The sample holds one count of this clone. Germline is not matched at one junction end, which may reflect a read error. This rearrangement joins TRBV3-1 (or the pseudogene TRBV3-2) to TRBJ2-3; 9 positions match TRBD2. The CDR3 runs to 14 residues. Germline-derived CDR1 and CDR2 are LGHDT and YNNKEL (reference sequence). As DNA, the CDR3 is TGTGCCAGCAGCCTCGGGACTAGCACGGATACGCAGTATTTT. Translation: CASSLGTSTDTQYF.

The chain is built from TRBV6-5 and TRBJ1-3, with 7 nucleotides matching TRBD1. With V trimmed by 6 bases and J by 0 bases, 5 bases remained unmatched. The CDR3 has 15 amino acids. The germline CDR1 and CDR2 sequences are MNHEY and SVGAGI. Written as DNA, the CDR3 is TGTGCCAGCAGCCGGGACAGCTTCTCTGGAAACACCATATATTTT. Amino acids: CASSRDSFSGNTIYF.

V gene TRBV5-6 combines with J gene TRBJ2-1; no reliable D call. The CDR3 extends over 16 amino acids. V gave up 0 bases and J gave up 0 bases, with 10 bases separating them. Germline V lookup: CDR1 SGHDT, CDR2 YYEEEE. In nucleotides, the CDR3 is TGTGCCAGCAGCTTGGATCGAGTGAGCTCCTACAATGAGCAGTTCTTC. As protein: CASSLDRVSSYNEQFF.

The CDR3 here is CASSLGGANEQFF. CDR3 bases: TGTGCCAGCAGTTTGGGGGGGGCCAATGAGCAGTTCTTC. The chain couples TRBV28 to TRBJ2-1; a possible D gene is TRBD2 (7 bases). Trimming took off 3 bases at V and 6 bases at J, with 9 bases between the two ends. Germline V lookup: CDR1 MDHEN, CDR2 SYDVKM. This CDR3 spans 13 amino acids.

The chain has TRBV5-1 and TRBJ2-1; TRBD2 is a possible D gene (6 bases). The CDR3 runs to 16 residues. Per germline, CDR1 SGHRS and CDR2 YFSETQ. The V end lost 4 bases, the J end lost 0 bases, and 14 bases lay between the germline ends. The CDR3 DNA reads TGCGCCAGCAGCCCCGGGACTGCCCCCTCCTACAATGAGCAGTTCTTC. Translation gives CASSPGTAPSYNEQFF.

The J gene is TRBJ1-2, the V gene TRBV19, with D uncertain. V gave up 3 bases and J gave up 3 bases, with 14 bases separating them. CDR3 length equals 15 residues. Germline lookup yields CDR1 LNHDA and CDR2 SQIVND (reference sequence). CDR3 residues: CASSIYLRGDYGYTF. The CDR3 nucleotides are TGTGCCAGTAGTATTTATCTACGGGGAGACTATGGCTACACCTTC.

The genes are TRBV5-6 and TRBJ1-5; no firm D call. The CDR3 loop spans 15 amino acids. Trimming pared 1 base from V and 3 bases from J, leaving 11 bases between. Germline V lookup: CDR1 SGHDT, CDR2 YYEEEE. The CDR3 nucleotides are TGTGCCAGCAGCTTGCGGGGTCGGTCCAATCAGCCCCAGCATTTT. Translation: CASSLRGRSNQPQHF.

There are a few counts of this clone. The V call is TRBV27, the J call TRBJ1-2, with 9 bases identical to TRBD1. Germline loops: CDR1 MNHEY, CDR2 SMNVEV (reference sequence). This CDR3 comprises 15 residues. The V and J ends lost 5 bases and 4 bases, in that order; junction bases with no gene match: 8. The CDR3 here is CASSPRDRATYGYTF. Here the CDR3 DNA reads TGTGCCAGCAGTCCACGGGACAGGGCGACCTATGGCTACACCTTC.

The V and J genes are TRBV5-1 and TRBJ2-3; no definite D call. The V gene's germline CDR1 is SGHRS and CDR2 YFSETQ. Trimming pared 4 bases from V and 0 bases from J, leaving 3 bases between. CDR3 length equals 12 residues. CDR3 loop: CASSLSTDTQYF. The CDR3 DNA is TGCGCCAGCAGCCTCAGCACAGATACGCAGTATTTT.

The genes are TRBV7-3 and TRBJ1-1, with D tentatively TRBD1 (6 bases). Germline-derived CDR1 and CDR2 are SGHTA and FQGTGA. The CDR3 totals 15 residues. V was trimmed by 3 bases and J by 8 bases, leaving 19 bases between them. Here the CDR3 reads CASSFYGGDRQEAFF. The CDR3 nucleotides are TGTGCCAGCAGCTTCTATGGGGGCGACAGGCAAGAAGCTTTCTTT.

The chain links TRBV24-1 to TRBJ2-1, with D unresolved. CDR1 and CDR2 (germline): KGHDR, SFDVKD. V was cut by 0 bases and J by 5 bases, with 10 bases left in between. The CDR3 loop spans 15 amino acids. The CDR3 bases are TGTGCCACCAGTGATTTGCAACTGACTCACAATGAGCAGTTCTTC. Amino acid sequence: CATSDLQLTHNEQFF.

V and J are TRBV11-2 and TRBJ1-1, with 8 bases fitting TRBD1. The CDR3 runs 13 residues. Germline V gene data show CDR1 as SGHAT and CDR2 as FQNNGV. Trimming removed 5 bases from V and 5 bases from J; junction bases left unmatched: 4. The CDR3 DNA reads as TGTGCCAGCAGCCCGGGACAGGCAACTGAAGCTTTCTTT. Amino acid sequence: CASSPGQATEAFF.

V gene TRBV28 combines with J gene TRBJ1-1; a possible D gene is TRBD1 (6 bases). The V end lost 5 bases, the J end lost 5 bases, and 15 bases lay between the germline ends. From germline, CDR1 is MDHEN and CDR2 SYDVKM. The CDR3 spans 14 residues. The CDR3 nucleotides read TGTGCCAGCAGTACGGGGGGGGCGCAGACTGAAGCTTTCTTT. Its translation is CASSTGGAQTEAFF. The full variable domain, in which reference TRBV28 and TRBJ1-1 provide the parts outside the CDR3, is DVKVTQSSRYLVKRTGEKVFLECVQDMDHENMFWYRQDPGLGLRLIYFSYDVKMKEKGDIPEGYSVSREKKERFSLILESASTNQTSMYLCASSTGGAQTEAFFGQGTRLTVV.

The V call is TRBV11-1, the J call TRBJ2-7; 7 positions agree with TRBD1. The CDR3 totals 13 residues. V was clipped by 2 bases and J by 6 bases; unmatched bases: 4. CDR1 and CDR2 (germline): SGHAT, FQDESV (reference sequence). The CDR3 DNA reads TGTGCCAGCAGCTTAAGACAGGGTGCCGAGCAGTACTTC. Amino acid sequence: CASSLRQGAEQYF.

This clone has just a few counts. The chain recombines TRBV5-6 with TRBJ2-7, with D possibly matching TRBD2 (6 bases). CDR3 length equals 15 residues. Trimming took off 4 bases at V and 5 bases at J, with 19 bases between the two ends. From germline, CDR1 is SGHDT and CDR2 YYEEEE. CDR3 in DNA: TGTGCCAGCAGCCGAAGACTAGGGGTGAACCACGAGCAGTACTTC. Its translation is CASSRRLGVNHEQYF.

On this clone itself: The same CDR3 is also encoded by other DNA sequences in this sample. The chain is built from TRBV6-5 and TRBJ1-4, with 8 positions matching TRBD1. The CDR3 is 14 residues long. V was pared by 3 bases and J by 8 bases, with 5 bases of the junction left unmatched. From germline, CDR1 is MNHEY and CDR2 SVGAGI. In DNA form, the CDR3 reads TGTGCCAGCAGTTATCAGGGGGCCAACGAAAAACTGTTTTTT. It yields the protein CASSYQGANEKLFF.

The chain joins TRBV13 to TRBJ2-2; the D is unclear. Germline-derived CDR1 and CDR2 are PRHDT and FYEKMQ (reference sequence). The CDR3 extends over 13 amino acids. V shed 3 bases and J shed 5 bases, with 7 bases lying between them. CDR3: CASSFQATGELFF. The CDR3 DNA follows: TGTGCCAGCAGCTTCCAGGCAACCGGGGAGCTGTTTTTT.

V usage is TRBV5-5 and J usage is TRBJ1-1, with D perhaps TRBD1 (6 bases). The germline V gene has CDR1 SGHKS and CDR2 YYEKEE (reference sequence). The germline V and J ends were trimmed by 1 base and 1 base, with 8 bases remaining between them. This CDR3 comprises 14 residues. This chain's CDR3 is CASSLQGRNTEAFF. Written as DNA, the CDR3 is TGTGCCAGCAGCTTGCAGGGGAGGAACACTGAAGCTTTCTTT.

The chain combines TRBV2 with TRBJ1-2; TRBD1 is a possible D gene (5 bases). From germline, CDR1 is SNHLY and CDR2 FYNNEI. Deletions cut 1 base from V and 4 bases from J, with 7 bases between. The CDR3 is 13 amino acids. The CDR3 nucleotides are TGTGCCAGCAGTGAAGGTCAGGGCTATGGCTACACCTTC. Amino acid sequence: CASSEGQGYGYTF. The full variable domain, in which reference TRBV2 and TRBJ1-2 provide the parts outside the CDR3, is EPEVTQTPSHQVTQMGQEVILRCVPISNHLYFYWYRQILGQKVEFLVSFYNNEISEKSEIFDDQFSVERPDGSNFTLKIRSTKLEDSAMYFCASSEGQGYGYTFGSGTRLTVV.

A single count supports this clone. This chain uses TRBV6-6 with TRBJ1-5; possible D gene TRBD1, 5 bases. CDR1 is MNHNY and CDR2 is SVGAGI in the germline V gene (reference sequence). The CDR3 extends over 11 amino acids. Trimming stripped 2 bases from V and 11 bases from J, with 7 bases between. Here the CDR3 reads CASSYRGAQHF. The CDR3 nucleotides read TGTGCCAGCAGTTACCGGGGGGCCCAGCATTTT.

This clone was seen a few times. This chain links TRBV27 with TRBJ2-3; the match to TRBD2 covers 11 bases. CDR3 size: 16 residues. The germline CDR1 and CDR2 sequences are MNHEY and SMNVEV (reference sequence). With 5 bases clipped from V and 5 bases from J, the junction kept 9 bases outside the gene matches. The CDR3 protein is CASSNPTSGVKDTQYF. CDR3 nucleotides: TGTGCCAGCAGTAACCCGACTAGCGGGGTAAAAGATACGCAGTATTTT.

CDR3 sequence reads: CAWSGLTGTGAEQYF. In nucleotides, the CDR3 is TGTGCCTGGAGTGGGCTGACCGGGACAGGGGCCGAGCAGTACTTC. The rearrangement joins TRBV30 to TRBJ2-7; TRBD1 agrees at 10 bases. Germline V CDR1 and CDR2: GTSNPN, SVGIG (reference sequence). The length of the CDR3 is 15 residues. V was pared by 1 base and J by 6 bases, with 9 bases of the junction left unmatched.

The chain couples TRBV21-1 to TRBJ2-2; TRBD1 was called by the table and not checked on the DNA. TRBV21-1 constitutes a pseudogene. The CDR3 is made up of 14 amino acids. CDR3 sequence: CATYKDRVIGELFF. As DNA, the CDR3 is TGTGCCACCTACAAAGACAGGGTTATCGGGGAGCTGTTTTTT.